This T cell receptor beta chain emerged from a study of cytomegalovirus exposure and HLA in healthy donors. PCR used 60 Vbeta primers and 13 Jbeta primers. Profiling relied on immunoSEQ multiplex PCR, and the TCRdb table lists in-frame clones only, not all of them. The repertoire holds about 180,000 clones, about four fifths seen once, with 1.5% in the top ten. Germline lookup yields CDR1 LNHNV and CDR2 YYDKDF (reference sequence). The CDR3 runs to 18 residues. Trimming took 3 bases from V and 7 from J; bases not matched to a gene: 10. The material sequenced was PBMCs. This receptor was obtained from a man aged 35 to 55 in good health and CMV-seronegative. This rearrangement joins TRBV15 to TRBJ2-2; 14 positions agree with TRBD2. Written as DNA, the CDR3 is TGTGCCACCAGCAGCATCCCCGGGACTAGCGGGAGATACGGGGAGCTGTTTTTT. The encoded protein is CATSSIPGTSGRYGELFF.